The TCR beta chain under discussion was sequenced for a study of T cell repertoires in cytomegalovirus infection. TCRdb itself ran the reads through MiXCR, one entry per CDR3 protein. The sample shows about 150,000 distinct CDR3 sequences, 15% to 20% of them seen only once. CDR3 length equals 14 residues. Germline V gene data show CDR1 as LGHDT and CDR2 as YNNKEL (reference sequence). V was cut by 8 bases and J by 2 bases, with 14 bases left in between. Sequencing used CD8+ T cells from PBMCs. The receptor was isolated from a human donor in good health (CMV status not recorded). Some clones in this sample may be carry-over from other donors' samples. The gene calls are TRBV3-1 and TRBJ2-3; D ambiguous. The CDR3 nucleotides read TGTGCCAGCCGTCACGACATAACCACAGATACGCAGTATTTT. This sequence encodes CASRHDITTDTQYF.